A selection of T cell receptor beta chains follows, all from one sample in a study of patients and donors after allogeneic stem cell transplantation. TCRdb re-called the RT-PCR reads with MiXCR, one entry per CDR3 protein. Of about 90,000 distinct CDR3 sequences in the sample, about 48% were seen once. The specimen was blood, either unsorted or a sorted T cell fraction (not recorded which). The receptors were sampled from a human donor who was either an allogeneic HSCT recipient or a stem cell or donor lymphocyte infusion donor (not recorded which). It is not recorded whose cells these are; they may come from a transplant donor. Both conserved end residues are part of each CDR3. Each record gives: D gene, J gene, V gene, clone size, CDR3 protein, CDR3 DNA. The D gene is left open where the match is weak. The size entry is marked missing in some rows and otherwise reads once, few, many or a size class.

D: -
J: TRBJ1-2
V: TRBV12-3/TRBV12-4
size: few
CDR3: CASSIQETYGYTF
DNA: TGTGCCAGCAGTATACAGGAGACCTATGGCTACACCTTC

D: -
J: TRBJ1-5
V: TRBV2
size: -
CDR3: CASRDSYYSNQPQHF
DNA: TGTGCCAGCAGGGACAGCTATTATAGCAATCAGCCCCAGCATTTT

D: -
J: TRBJ1-6
V: TRBV6-5
size: -
CDR3: CASSRLTGDNSPLHF
DNA: TGTGCCAGCAGTCGGCTCACGGGGGATAATTCACCCCTCCACTTT

D: TRBD1
J: TRBJ1-1
V: TRBV12-3/TRBV12-4
size: -
CDR3: CASSFNRGDREAFF
DNA: TGTGCCAGCAGTTTCAACAGGGGCGATCGTGAAGCTTTCTTT

D: -
J: TRBJ2-3
V: TRBV4-3
size: -
CDR3: CASSQGSQGVDTQYF
DNA: TGCGCCAGCAGCCAAGGATCACAGGGTGTAGATACGCAGTATTTT

D: -
J: TRBJ1-5
V: TRBV7-8
size: -
CDR3: CASSLPLGPQHF
DNA: TGTGCCAGCAGCCTCCCTTTAGGGCCCCAGCATTTT

D: -
J: TRBJ1-1
V: TRBV12-3/TRBV12-4
size: few
CDR3: CASSLSSGPNTEAFF
DNA: TGTGCCAGCAGTTTATCATCCGGACCGAACACTGAAGCTTTCTTT

D: -
J: TRBJ1-5
V: TRBV11-2
size: -
CDR3: CASSLWGRGSNQPQHF
DNA: TGTGCCAGCAGCTTATGGGGTAGAGGTAGCAATCAGCCCCAGCATTTT

D: -
J: TRBJ1-2
V: TRBV4-3
size: once
CDR3: CASSQEGRSYGYTF
DNA: TGCGCCAGCAGCCAAGAAGGCAGATCCTATGGCTACACCTTC

D: TRBD2
J: TRBJ2-1
V: TRBV3-1
size: many
CDR3: CASSQPSGYNEQFF
DNA: TGTGCCAGCAGCCAACCTAGCGGATACAATGAGCAGTTCTTC

D: -
J: TRBJ1-5
V: TRBV5-1
size: -
CDR3: CASSPGPDQRQHF
DNA: TGTGCCAGCAGCCCGGGACCCGATCAGCGCCAGCATTTT

D: -
J: TRBJ1-5
V: TRBV7-2
size: -
CDR3: CASSLVRGTNQPQHF
DNA: TGTGCCAGCAGCTTAGTTCGGGGTACCAATCAGCCCCAGCATTTT

D: -
J: TRBJ2-4
V: TRBV6-6
size: once
CDR3: CASSPQNIQYF
DNA: TGTGCCAGCAGTCCGCAAAACATTCAGTACTTC

D: -
J: TRBJ1-1
V: TRBV25-1
size: few
CDR3: CASSAGGDTEAFF
DNA: TGTGCCAGCAGTGCCGGGGGGGACACTGAAGCTTTCTTT

D: -
J: TRBJ1-1
V: TRBV20-1
size: -
CDR3: CSARDQQLNTEAFF
DNA: TGCAGTGCTAGAGATCAGCAGCTGAACACTGAAGCTTTCTTT

D: -
J: TRBJ1-1
V: TRBV5-1
size: few
CDR3: CASSLAQDLEAFF
DNA: TGCGCCAGCAGCTTGGCCCAGGACCTCGAAGCTTTCTTT